These T cell receptor beta chains were read from a single sample in a study of T cell repertoires in cytomegalovirus infection. From the reads, TCRdb called clonotypes with MiXCR, one entry per CDR3 protein. Of about 900,000 distinct CDR3 sequences in the sample, roughly 30% were seen once. What these receptors recognize is not known. Sequencing used cultured CD8+ T cells from PBMCs, obtained from culture after CMV antigen stimulation. Receptors originate from a human donor in good health (CMV status not recorded). Some clones in this sample may be carry-over from other donors' samples. Both conserved end residues are part of each CDR3. Each record gives: clone size, J gene, V gene, D gene, CDR3 DNA, CDR3 protein. D genes are given only for firm matches. Only part of the rows carry a size: once, few, many, or a class if the clone is expanded.

size: few
J: TRBJ1-3
V: TRBV12-3/TRBV12-4
D: TRBD1
DNA: TGTGCCAGCAGTCCGGACAGGGCAAGTGGAAACACCATATATTTT
CDR3: CASSPDRASGNTIYF

size: many
J: TRBJ1-1
V: TRBV7-6
D: TRBD1
DNA: TGTGCCAGCAGCTTTCCGGGACAGGGGTCGGTGAACACTGAAGCTTTCTTT
CDR3: CASSFPGQGSVNTEAFF

size: .
J: TRBJ1-1
V: TRBV12-5
D: .
DNA: TGTGCTAGTGGTTTGGGGGAGAACACTGAAGCTTTCTTT
CDR3: CASGLGENTEAFF

size: .
J: TRBJ2-7
V: TRBV12-3/TRBV12-4
D: .
DNA: TGTGCCAGCAGTTTCGGTCAGGAGACCTACGAGCAGTACTTC
CDR3: CASSFGQETYEQYF

size: .
J: TRBJ2-1
V: TRBV27
D: .
DNA: TGTGCCAGCAAACCTGCTGGGGGGAGCTCCTACAATGAGCAGTTCTTC
CDR3: CASKPAGGSSYNEQFF

size: .
J: TRBJ2-1
V: TRBV27
D: TRBD2
DNA: TGTGCCAGCAGTCCGGCTCGGGGCGGGGGGAACAATGAGCAGTTCTTC
CDR3: CASSPARGGGNNEQFF

size: many
J: TRBJ2-2
V: TRBV7-9
D: TRBD1
DNA: TGTGCCAGCAGACTTGACAGGGGAGCTACCGGGGAGCTGTTTTTT
CDR3: CASRLDRGATGELFF

size: .
J: TRBJ1-3
V: TRBV12-3/TRBV12-4
D: .
DNA: TGTGCCAGCAGTTGGGGACACCCAGGGTCTGGAAACACCATATATTTT
CDR3: CASSWGHPGSGNTIYF

size: .
J: TRBJ2-1
V: TRBV5-3
D: TRBD1
DNA: TGTGCCAGCAGCTTGGCCGGGGGGACAGGGGGTTATGAGCAGTTCTTC
CDR3: CASSLAGGTGGYEQFF

size: few
J: TRBJ2-7
V: TRBV27
D: .
DNA: TGTGCCAGCAGTTCCCCGAAAGGGGAGGTGGGCGAGCAGTACTTC
CDR3: CASSSPKGEVGEQYF

size: few
J: TRBJ2-7
V: TRBV27
D: .
DNA: TGTGCCAGCAGTTTCGGTCTCCCATCTGGCGAGCAGTACTTC
CDR3: CASSFGLPSGEQYF

size: .
J: TRBJ2-7
V: TRBV5-1
D: .
DNA: TGCGCCAGCAGCTTCAGAGGGGACGACTACGAGCAGTACTTC
CDR3: CASSFRGDDYEQYF

size: .
J: TRBJ2-1
V: TRBV19
D: .
DNA: TGTGCCAGTAGTATCGGGAACTACAATGAGCAGTTCTTC
CDR3: CASSIGNYNEQFF

size: .
J: TRBJ2-1
V: TRBV5-8
D: TRBD2
DNA: TGTGCCAGCAGCTTCGACAGCGGGGTCTACAATGAGCAGTTCTTC
CDR3: CASSFDSGVYNEQFF

size: .
J: TRBJ1-3
V: TRBV6-6
D: .
DNA: TGTGCCAGCAGTTACTTGGCCCTAGAGCCCATATATTTT
CDR3: CASSYLALEPIYF

size: few
J: TRBJ1-1
V: TRBV7-6
D: .
DNA: TGTGCCAGCAGCCCCCGGTTATATGGGAACACTGAAGCTTTCTTT
CDR3: CASSPRLYGNTEAFF

size: .
J: TRBJ2-1
V: TRBV6-5
D: .
DNA: TGTGCCAGCAGTTACTCGGGGCAAGCGGGTTATGAGCAGTTCTTC
CDR3: CASSYSGQAGYEQFF

size: .
J: TRBJ2-7
V: TRBV4-2
D: TRBD1
DNA: TGTGCCAGCAGCCAAGGAGGACAGGGGTCCTACGAGCAGTACTTC
CDR3: CASSQGGQGSYEQYF

size: .
J: TRBJ1-2
V: TRBV14
D: TRBD1
DNA: TGTGCCAGCAGCCCGTCCGGGACAGGGGATGGCTACACCTTC
CDR3: CASSPSGTGDGYTF

size: .
J: TRBJ2-1
V: TRBV7-8
D: .
DNA: TGTGCCAGCAGCGGAGAGGCCCAATCCCGCCCGATGAATGAGCAGTTCTTC
CDR3: CASSGEAQSRPMNEQFF

size: .
J: TRBJ2-3
V: TRBV6-2/TRBV6-3
D: TRBD2
DNA: TGTGCCAGCAGTTACTCTAGGCTAGCGGGAGATACGCAGTATTTT
CDR3: CASSYSRLAGDTQYF

size: .
J: TRBJ2-2
V: TRBV7-9
D: .
DNA: TGTGCCAGCAGCTTAAAAGCCCCGGAGGACACCGGGGAGCTGTTTTTT
CDR3: CASSLKAPEDTGELFF